This T cell receptor (beta chain) was sequenced for a study of cytomegalovirus exposure and HLA in healthy donors. Broader study findings: Rare TCR sequences dominated, though some public TCRs recurred in many donors. The study had only CMV serostatus as immune exposure information. The classifier, whose performance was assessed in both the original and validation cohorts, reportedly diagnosed cytomegalovirus status with high specificity and sensitivity.

This clone showed up just a few times. Its antigen is undetermined. The PCR contained 60 Vbeta and 13 Jbeta primers. Assay: immunoSEQ multiplex PCR; the TCRdb copy retains only in-frame clones and omits some. The sample consists of about 110,000 clones, about 61% of them appearing once. This TCR was recovered from a woman in her 30s in good health and CMV-seronegative. Sequencing input: PBMCs.

CDR3 bases: TGTGCCAGCAGTCCTCGACAGGGGGGGAACACTGAAGCTTTCTTT. This encodes CASSPRQGGNTEAFF. The V and J genes are TRBV27 and TRBJ1-1; TRBD1 matches 9 bases. Germline CDR1 and CDR2: MNHEY and SMNVEV (reference sequence). The CDR3 has 15 residues. Trimming at V came to 5 bases and at J to 1 base, leaving 5 bases not matched to a gene.